These 11 T cell receptor beta chains came from one sample sequenced in a study of OX40 agonist ivuxolimab in advanced cancers. Profiled with immunoSEQ multiplex PCR; TCRdb holds only in-frame clones, not every one. This repertoire shows 60,000 to 80,000 clones, about 90% found once; its top ten account for 0.44%. The sequencing used CD4+ or CD8+ T cells sorted from blood, collected in a trial of the OX40 agonist ivuxolimab. The origin of the receptors is an adult with an advanced solid tumor such as melanoma, head and neck, liver or kidney cancer.

The V call is TRBV19, the J call TRBJ2-1, with 13 bases aligning to TRBD2. V lost 5 bases to trimming and J lost 4 bases; unmatched junction nucleotides: 5. This CDR3 comprises 16 residues. The V gene's germline CDR1 is LNHDA and CDR2 SQIVND (reference sequence). For the CDR3, the DNA is TGTGCCAGTAGTTGGGGACTAGCGGGACGATACAATGAGCAGTTCTTC. Its protein product is CASSWGLAGRYNEQFF.

The chain carries TRBV5-8 and TRBJ1-1; D remains ambiguous. The V gene lost 0 bases and the J gene lost 7 bases, with 19 bases spanning the gap. The CDR3 has 16 residues. The germline CDR1 and CDR2 sequences are SGHTS and YDEGEE. The DNA for the CDR3 is TGTGCCAGCAGCTTGGCCGGGATGACGGTGGAGAATGAAGCTTTCTTT. As protein: CASSLAGMTVENEAFF.

The rearrangement links TRBV6-6 to TRBJ1-5, with 8 bases that match TRBD1. V was pared by 6 bases and J by 7 bases, with 8 bases of the junction left unmatched. Germline V gene sequence: CDR1 MNHNY, CDR2 SVGAGI (reference sequence). The CDR3 contains 14 residues. The CDR3 reads CASSDFQGAQPQHF. CDR3 DNA: TGTGCCAGCAGCGATTTTCAGGGGGCCCAGCCCCAGCATTTT.

V gene TRBV27 combines with J gene TRBJ1-3; D gene unclear. The CDR3 runs to 14 residues. Deletions cut 5 bases from V and 0 bases from J, with 8 bases between. Per germline, CDR1 MNHEY and CDR2 SMNVEV (reference sequence). CDR3 nucleotides: TGTGCCAGCAGTCCCCGCCGCTCTGGAAACACCATATATTTT. Its translation: CASSPRRSGNTIYF.

The chain is built from TRBV7-9 and TRBJ2-5; D is undetermined. CDR3 size: 14 residues. V lost 3 bases, J lost 4 bases, and 12 bases lay in between. The germline CDR1 and CDR2 sequences are SEHNR and FQNEAQ (reference sequence). CDR3 region: CASSFGLARETQYF. CDR3 DNA: TGTGCCAGCAGCTTTGGTTTAGCCCGAGAGACCCAGTACTTC. Full variable domain (remainder filled in from reference TRBV7-9 and TRBJ2-5): DTGVSQNPRHKITKRGQNVTFRCDPISEHNRLYWYRQTLGQGPEFLTYFQNEAQLEKSRLLSDRFSAERPKGSFSTLEIQRTEQGDSAMYLCASSFGLARETQYFGPGTRLLVL.

The rearrangement links TRBV7-2 to TRBJ1-5; no clear D gene. The germline CDR1 and CDR2 sequences are SGHTA and FQGNSA. The ends were cut back, 3 bases at V and 5 bases at J, with 11 bases in the middle. The length of the CDR3 is 14 residues. This CDR3 reads CASSLADGDQPQHF. CDR3 sequence (DNA): TGTGCCAGCAGCTTGGCGGACGGCGATCAGCCCCAGCATTTT. The full variable domain, with the rest looked up from reference TRBV7-2 and TRBJ1-5, is GAGVSQSPSNKVTEKGKDVELRCDPISGHTALYWYRQSLGQGLEFLIYFQGNSAPDKSGLPSDRFSAERTGGSVSTLTIQRTQQEDSAVYLCASSLADGDQPQHFGDGTRLSIL.

This clone has more than one count but fewer than ten. The gene calls are TRBV7-2 and TRBJ2-3; D gene ambiguous. Trimming removed 6 bases at V and 1 base at J, with 8 bases between. This CDR3 is 13 amino acids long. Per germline, CDR1 SGHTA and CDR2 FQGNSA. Here the CDR3 reads CASSYDRTDTQYF. DNA for the CDR3: TGTGCCAGCAGTTACGACCGCACAGATACGCAGTATTTT.

The chain joins TRBV18 to TRBJ1-5; 10 bases fit TRBD1. Per germline, CDR1 KGHSH and CDR2 LQKENI. The CDR3 is made up of 15 amino acids. V was pared by 1 base and J by 6 bases, with 3 bases of the junction left unmatched. CDR3 nucleotides: TGTGCCAGCTCACCACTTGGGACAGGGGCTCAGCCCCAGCATTTT. Translated, it gives CASSPLGTGAQPQHF.

As for this clone: Within the sample, other DNA sequences also encode this same CDR3. The chain links TRBV29-1 to TRBJ2-5, with 7 bases that match TRBD1. Germline CDR1 is SQVTM and CDR2 is ANQGSEA. The trim removed 2 bases at V and 0 bases at J, leaving 9 bases unmatched. The CDR3 consists of 16 residues. The CDR3 loop reads CSVELVDRVYQETQYF. The DNA of the CDR3 is TGCAGCGTTGAACTAGTCGACAGGGTCTACCAAGAGACCCAGTACTTC.

This chain joins TRBV29-1 and TRBJ2-3, with D unresolved. The V and J ends lost 6 bases and 6 bases respectively, with 13 bases between them. Germline V gives CDR1 SQVTM, CDR2 ANQGSEA. This CDR3 has 12 residues. CDR3 bases: TGCAGCGTGCAACGTTCTCTGGATACGCAGTATTTT. Translation gives CSVQRSLDTQYF.

V and J are TRBV6-5 and TRBJ2-7; 12 bases align to TRBD1. With V trimmed by 4 bases and J by 7 bases, 8 bases remained unmatched. Germline V gene data show CDR1 as MNHEY and CDR2 as SVGAGI. The CDR3 is 15 amino acids. This CDR3 is CASSLPGQGANEQYF. CDR3 nucleotide sequence: TGTGCCAGCAGTTTACCGGGACAGGGGGCGAATGAGCAGTACTTC.